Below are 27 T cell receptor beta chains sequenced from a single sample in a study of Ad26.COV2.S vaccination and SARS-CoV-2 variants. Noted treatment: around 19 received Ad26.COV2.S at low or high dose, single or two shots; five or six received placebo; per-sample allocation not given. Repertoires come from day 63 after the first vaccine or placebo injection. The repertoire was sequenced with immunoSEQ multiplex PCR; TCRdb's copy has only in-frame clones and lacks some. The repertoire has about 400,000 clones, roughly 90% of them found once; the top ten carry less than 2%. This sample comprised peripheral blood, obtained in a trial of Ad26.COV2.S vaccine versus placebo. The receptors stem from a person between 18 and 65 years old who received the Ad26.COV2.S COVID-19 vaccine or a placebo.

For the CDR3, the DNA is TGTGCCAGCAGCTCCGAGACAGGGATCTATGGCTACACCTTC. Amino acids: CASSSETGIYGYTF. The chain recombines TRBV11-3 with TRBJ1-2, with 7 bases matching TRBD1. From germline, CDR1 is SGHNT and CDR2 YENEEA. With 4 bases clipped from V and 4 bases from J, the junction kept 6 bases outside the gene matches. The CDR3 is made up of 14 amino acids.

The CDR3 DNA reads TGTGCCAGCAGAAAGGGCCCATGGACAGGCGGCCCTTCTAGCAATCAGCCCCAGCATTTT. Encoded protein: CASRKGPWTGGPSSNQPQHF. The genes are TRBV28 and TRBJ1-5; 7 positions match TRBD1. The CDR3 totals 20 residues. CDR1 is MDHEN and CDR2 is SYDVKM in the germline V gene. The ends lost 6 bases at V and 0 bases at J; junction bases unmatched: 20. Using reference TRBV28 and TRBJ1-5 for the parts outside the CDR3, the full variable domain is DVKVTQSSRYLVKRTGEKVFLECVQDMDHENMFWYRQDPGLGLRLIYFSYDVKMKEKGDIPEGYSVSREKKERFSLILESASTNQTSMYLCASRKGPWTGGPSSNQPQHFGDGTRLSIL.

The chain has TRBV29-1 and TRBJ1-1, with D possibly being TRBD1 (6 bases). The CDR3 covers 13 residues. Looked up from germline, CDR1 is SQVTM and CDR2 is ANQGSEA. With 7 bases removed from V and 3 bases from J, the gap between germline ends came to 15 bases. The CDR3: CSAEQGSDTEAFF. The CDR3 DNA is TGCAGCGCAGAACAGGGATCGGACACTGAAGCTTTCTTT.

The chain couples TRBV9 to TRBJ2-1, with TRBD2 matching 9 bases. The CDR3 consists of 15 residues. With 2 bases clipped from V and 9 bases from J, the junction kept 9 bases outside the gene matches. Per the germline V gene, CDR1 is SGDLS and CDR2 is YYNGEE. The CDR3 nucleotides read TGTGCCAGCAGCGTCGGTCTGGGACTAGCAGTTGAGCAGTTCTTC. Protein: CASSVGLGLAVEQFF.

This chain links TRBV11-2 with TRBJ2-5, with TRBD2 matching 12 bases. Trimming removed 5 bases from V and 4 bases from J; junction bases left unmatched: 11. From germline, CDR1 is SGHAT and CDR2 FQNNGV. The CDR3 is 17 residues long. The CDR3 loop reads CASSLNFGLAGTETQYF. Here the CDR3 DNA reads TGTGCCAGCAGCCTCAATTTCGGACTAGCGGGGACAGAGACCCAGTACTTC. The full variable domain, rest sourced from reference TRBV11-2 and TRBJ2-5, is EAGVAQSPRYKIIEKRQSVAFWCNPISGHATLYWYQQILGQGPKLLIQFQNNGVVDDSQLPKDRFSAERLKGVDSTLKIQPAKLEDSAVYLCASSLNFGLAGTETQYFGPGTRLLVL.

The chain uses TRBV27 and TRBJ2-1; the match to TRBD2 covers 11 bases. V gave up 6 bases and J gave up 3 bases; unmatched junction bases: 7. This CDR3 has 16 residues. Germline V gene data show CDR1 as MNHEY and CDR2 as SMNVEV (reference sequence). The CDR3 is CASSQSSGGVYNEQFF. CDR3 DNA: TGTGCCAGCAGCCAAAGTAGCGGGGGGGTCTACAATGAGCAGTTCTTC.

The CDR3 DNA reads as TGTGCCAGCAGCTTGCCGGGGGCCCTCACCGGGGAGCTGTTTTTT. Translation gives CASSLPGALTGELFF. J is TRBJ2-2 and V is TRBV5-6; D assignment may be TRBD1 or TRBD2 (6 bases each). Germline V gene data show CDR1 as SGHDT and CDR2 as YYEEEE. Trimming removed 1 base from V and 4 bases from J, with 11 bases in between. This CDR3 comprises 15 residues.

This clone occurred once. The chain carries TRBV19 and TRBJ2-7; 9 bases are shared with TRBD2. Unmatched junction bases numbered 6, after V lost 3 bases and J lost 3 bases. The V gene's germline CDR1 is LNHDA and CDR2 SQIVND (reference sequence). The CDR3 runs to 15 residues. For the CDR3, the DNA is TGTGCCAGTAGTATGTCCAGCGGGGGGATCTACGAGCAGTACTTC. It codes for CASSMSSGGIYEQYF.

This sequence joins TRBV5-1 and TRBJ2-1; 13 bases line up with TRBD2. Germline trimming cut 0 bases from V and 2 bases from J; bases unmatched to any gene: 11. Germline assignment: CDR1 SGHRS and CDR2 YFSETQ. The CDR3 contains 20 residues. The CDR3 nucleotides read TGCGCCAGCAGCTTGGAAACGACTAGCGGGGGGTCCAATGCCTACAATGAGCAGTTCTTC. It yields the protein CASSLETTSGGSNAYNEQFF.

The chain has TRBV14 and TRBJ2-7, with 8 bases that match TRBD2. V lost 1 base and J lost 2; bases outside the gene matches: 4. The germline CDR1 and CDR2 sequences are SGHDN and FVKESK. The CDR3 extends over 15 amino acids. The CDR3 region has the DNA TGTGCCAGCAGCCAAGGGGGTAGCGGGGCCTACGAGCAGTACTTC. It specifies CASSQGGSGAYEQYF.

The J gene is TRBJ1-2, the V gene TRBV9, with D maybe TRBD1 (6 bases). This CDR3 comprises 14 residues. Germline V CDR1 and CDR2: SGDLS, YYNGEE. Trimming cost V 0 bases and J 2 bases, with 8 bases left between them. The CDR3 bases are TGTGCCAGCAGCGTAGGGGGGCTGAACTATGGCTACACCTTC. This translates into CASSVGGLNYGYTF.

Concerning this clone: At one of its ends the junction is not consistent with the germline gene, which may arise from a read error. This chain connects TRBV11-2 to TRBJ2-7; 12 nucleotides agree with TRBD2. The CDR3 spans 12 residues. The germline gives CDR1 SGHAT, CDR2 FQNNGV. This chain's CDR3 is CASSPGLAGTDF. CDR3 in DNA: TGTGCCAGCAGCCCGGGACTAGCGGGCACCGACTTC.

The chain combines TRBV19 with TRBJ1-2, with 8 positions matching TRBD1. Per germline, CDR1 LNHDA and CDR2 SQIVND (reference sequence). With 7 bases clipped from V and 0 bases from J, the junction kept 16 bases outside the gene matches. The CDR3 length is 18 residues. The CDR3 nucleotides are TGTGCCAGTACTGACAGGGGCTTAAAGGGGCCAACTAACTATGGCTACACCTTC. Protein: CASTDRGLKGPTNYGYTF.

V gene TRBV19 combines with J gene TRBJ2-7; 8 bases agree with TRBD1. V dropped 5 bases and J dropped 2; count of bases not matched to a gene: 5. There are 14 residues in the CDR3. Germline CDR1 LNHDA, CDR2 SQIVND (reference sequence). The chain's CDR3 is CASSPGTGPYEQYF. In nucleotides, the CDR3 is TGTGCCAGTAGTCCCGGGACAGGCCCCTACGAGCAGTACTTC. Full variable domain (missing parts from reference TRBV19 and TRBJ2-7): DGGITQSPKYLFRKEGQNVTLSCEQNLNHDAMYWYRQDPGQGLRLIYYSQIVNDFQKGDIAEGYSVSREKKESFPLTVTSAQKNPTAFYLCASSPGTGPYEQYFGPGTRLTVT.

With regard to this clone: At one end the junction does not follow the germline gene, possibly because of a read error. The CDR3: CASSLGGQVF. CDR3 DNA sequence: TGTGCCAGCAGCTTAGGGGGACAGGTTTTT. V usage is TRBV7-9 and J usage is TRBJ1-3, with 8 bases fitting TRBD1. The germline CDR1 and CDR2 sequences are SEHNR and FQNEAQ (reference sequence). The CDR3 length is 10 residues.

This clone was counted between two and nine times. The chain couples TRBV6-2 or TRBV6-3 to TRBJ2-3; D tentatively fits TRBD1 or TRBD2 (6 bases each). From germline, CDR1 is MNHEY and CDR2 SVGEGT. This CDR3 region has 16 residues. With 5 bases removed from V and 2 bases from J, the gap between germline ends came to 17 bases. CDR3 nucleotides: TGTGCCAGCAGTCCCTCCCGCGGGGACATCACAGATACGCAGTATTTT. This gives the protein CASSPSRGDITDTQYF.

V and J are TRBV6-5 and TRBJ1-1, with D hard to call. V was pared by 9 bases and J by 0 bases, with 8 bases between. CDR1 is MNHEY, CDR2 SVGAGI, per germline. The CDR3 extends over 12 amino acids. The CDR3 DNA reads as TGTGCCAGTGACCGAATGAACACTGAAGCTTTCTTT. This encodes CASDRMNTEAFF.

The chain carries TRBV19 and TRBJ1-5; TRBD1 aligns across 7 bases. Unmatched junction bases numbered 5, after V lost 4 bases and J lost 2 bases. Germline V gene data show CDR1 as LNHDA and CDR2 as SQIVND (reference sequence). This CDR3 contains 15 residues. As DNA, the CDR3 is TGTGCCAGTAGTACGGGGGACAGTCGCAATCAGCCCCAGCATTTT. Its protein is CASSTGDSRNQPQHF. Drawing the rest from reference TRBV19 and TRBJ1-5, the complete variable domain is DGGITQSPKYLFRKEGQNVTLSCEQNLNHDAMYWYRQDPGQGLRLIYYSQIVNDFQKGDIAEGYSVSREKKESFPLTVTSAQKNPTAFYLCASSTGDSRNQPQHFGDGTRLSIL.

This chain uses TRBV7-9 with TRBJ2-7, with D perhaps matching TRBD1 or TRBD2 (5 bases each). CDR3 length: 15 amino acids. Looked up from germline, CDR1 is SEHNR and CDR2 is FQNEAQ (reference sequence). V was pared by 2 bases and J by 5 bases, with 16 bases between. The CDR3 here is CASSLFQGALNEQYF. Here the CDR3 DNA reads TGTGCCAGCAGCTTATTTCAGGGAGCTTTAAACGAGCAGTACTTC.

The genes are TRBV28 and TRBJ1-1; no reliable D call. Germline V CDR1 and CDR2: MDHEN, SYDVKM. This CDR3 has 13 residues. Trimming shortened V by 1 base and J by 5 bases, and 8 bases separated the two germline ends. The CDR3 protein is CASSLSRLTEAFF. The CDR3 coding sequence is TGTGCCAGCAGTTTATCCCGTTTGACTGAAGCTTTCTTT.

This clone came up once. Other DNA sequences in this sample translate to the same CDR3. CDR3 region: CASSIGLTYEQYF. The CDR3 bases are TGTGCCAGTAGTATAGGGCTAACCTACGAGCAGTACTTC. The V call is TRBV19, the J call TRBJ2-7; D is unclear. V was clipped by 1 base and J by 2 bases, with 6 bases between them. The CDR3 sequence is 13 residues long. Germline CDR1 is LNHDA and CDR2 is SQIVND (reference sequence).

The CDR3 DNA sequence: TGTGCCAGCAGGAACAGGGGACACCCAACTGAAGCTTTCTTT. The encoded protein is CASRNRGHPTEAFF. The V call is TRBV27, the J call TRBJ1-1; TRBD1 agrees at 7 bases. Germline V CDR1 and CDR2: MNHEY, SMNVEV (reference sequence). V lost 6 bases, J lost 5 bases, and 9 bases stayed unmatched. There are 14 residues in the CDR3.

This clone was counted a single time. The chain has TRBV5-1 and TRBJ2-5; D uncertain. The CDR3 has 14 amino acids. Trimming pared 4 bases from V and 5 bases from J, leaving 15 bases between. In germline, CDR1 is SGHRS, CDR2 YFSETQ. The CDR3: CASSPGSTRETQYF. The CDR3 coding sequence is TGCGCCAGCAGCCCCGGGTCCACAAGGGAGACCCAGTACTTC.

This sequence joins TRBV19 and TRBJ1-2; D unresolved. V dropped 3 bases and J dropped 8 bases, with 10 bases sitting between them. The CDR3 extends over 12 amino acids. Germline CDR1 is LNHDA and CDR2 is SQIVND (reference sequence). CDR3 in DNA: TGTGCCAGTAGTATTGGCAGTCGGGGCTACACCTTC. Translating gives CASSIGSRGYTF.

The CDR3 region is CASIPGTGGGYTF. The CDR3 bases are TGTGCCAGCATCCCCGGGACAGGCGGTGGCTACACCTTC. The chain uses TRBV5-6 and TRBJ1-2, with 8 bases matching TRBD1. The germline gives CDR1 SGHDT, CDR2 YYEEEE. The CDR3 sequence is 13 residues long. V was clipped by 6 bases and J by 7 bases; unmatched bases: 8.

CDR3 sequence: CASSVGGGYEQFF. The CDR3 DNA reads TGTGCCAGCAGCGTAGGCGGTGGGTATGAGCAGTTCTTC. The chain couples TRBV9 to TRBJ2-1; no definite D call. Germline assignment: CDR1 SGDLS and CDR2 YYNGEE. The CDR3 is made up of 13 amino acids. Trimming removed 0 bases from V and 8 bases from J, with 9 bases in between.

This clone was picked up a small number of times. This chain's CDR3 is CASSKSTGGAKNIQYF. CDR3 nucleotide sequence: TGTGCCAGCAGCAAATCGACAGGGGGGGCCAAAAACATTCAGTACTTC. The chain recombines TRBV11-2 with TRBJ2-4, with 9 bases aligning to TRBD1. The CDR3 spans 16 residues. Germline loops: CDR1 SGHAT, CDR2 FQNNGV. V trimming: 5 bases; J trimming: 1 base; junction bases outside the gene matches: 6.